This is a list of T cell receptor beta chains from one sample in a study of T cell repertoires in cytomegalovirus infection. TCRdb re-called the reads with MiXCR, one entry per CDR3 protein. The table has some 600,000 distinct CDR3 sequences, 24% seen once; the top ten hold 7% to 9%. Sequenced sample: CD8+ T cells from PBMCs. The receptors were gathered from a human donor in good health (CMV status not recorded). Some clones in this sample may be carry-over from other donors' samples. The CDR3 runs from the conserved cysteine through the conserved F or W. The D gene is left open where the match is weak. Not every row has a clone size; where given, it reads once, few, many or a size class.

D gene	clone size	J gene	V gene	CDR3 protein	CDR3 DNA
NA	NA	TRBJ2-3	TRBV6-2/TRBV6-3	CASSPLTPGTLTDTQYF	TGTGCCAGCAGCCCCCTCACGCCCGGGACCCTTACAGATACGCAGTATTTT
NA	many	TRBJ1-2	TRBV6-1	CASSTQVVRTAAAGYTF	TGTGCCAGCAGTACCCAGGTCGTACGCACCGCCGCCGCTGGCTACACCTTC
NA	NA	TRBJ2-2	TRBV29-1	CSVVGGQANTGELFF	TGCAGCGTTGTAGGGGGGCAAGCTAACACCGGGGAGCTGTTTTTT
TRBD2	NA	TRBJ2-4	TRBV7-4	CTSSNDLAGARQYF	TGTACCAGCAGCAATGACTTAGCGGGGGCTCGGCAGTACTTC
NA	many	TRBJ2-2	TRBV7-6	CASSLGDGNTGELFF	TGTGCCAGCAGCTTAGGGGACGGCAACACCGGGGAGCTGTTTTTT
TRBD2	once	TRBJ2-1	TRBV14	CASSPSLAGGNEQFF	TGTGCCAGCAGCCCGAGCCTAGCGGGGGGCAATGAGCAGTTCTTC
NA	many	TRBJ1-1	TRBV6-5	CASSYTRDGDLNTEAFF	TGTGCCAGCAGTTACACCAGGGACGGAGATTTGAACACTGAAGCTTTCTTT
TRBD1	many	TRBJ2-1	TRBV7-4	CASSARQGANEQFF	TGTGCCAGCAGCGCCAGACAGGGGGCGAATGAGCAGTTCTTC
NA	NA	TRBJ1-5	TRBV20-1	CSASSTGSHQPQHF	TGCAGTGCTAGCTCTACAGGGAGTCATCAGCCCCAGCATTTT
NA	NA	TRBJ1-2	TRBV15	CATSRDIEGSNYGYTF	TGTGCCACCAGCAGAGATATCGAAGGATCTAACTATGGCTACACCTTC